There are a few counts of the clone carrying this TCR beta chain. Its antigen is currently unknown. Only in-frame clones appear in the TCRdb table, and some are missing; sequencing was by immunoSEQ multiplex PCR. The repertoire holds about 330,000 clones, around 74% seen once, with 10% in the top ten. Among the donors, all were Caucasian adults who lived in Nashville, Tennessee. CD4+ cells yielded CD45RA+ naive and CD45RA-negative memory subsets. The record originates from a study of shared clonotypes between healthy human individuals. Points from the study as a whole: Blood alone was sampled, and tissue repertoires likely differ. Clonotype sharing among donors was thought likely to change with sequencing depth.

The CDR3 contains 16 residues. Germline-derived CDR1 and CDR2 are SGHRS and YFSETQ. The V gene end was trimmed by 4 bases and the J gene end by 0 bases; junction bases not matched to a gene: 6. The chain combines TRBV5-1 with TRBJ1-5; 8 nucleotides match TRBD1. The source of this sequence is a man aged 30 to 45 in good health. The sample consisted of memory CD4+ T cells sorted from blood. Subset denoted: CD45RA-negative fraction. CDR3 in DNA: TGCGCCAGCAGCCCGACAGGGGTGGGTAGCAATCAGCCCCAGCATTTT. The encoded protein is CASSPTGVGSNQPQHF. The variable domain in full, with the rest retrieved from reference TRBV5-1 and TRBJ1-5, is KAGVTQTPRYLIKTRGQQVTLSCSPISGHRSVSWYQQTPGQGLQFLFEYFSETQRNKGNFPGRFSGRQFSNSRSEMNVSTLELGDSALYLCASSPTGVGSNQPQHFGDGTRLSIL.